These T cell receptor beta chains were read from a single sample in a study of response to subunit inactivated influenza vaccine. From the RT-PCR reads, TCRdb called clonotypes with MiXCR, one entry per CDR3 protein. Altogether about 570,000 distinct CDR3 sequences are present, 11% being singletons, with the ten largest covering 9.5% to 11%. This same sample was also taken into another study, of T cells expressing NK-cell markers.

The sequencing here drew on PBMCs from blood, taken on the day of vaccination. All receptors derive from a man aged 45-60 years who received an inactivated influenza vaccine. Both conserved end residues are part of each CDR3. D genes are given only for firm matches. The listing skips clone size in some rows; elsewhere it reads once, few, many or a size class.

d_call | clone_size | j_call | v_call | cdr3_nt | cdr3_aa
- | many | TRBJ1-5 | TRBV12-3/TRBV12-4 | TGTGCCAGCAGTTTGGAGGGGTACAATCAGCCCCAGCATTTT | CASSLEGYNQPQHF
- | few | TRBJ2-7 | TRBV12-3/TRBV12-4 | TGTGCCAGCAGTTCAACAGGGTACCCAGTTCGATACGAGCAGTACTTC | CASSSTGYPVRYEQYF
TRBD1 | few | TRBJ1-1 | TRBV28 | TGTGCCAGCAGAAAACAGGGGAGGCGAACTGAAGCTTTCTTT | CASRKQGRRTEAFF
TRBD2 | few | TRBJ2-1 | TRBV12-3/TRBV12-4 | TGTGCCAGCAGTAAACTAGCGGGGGGGTCTTACAATGAGCAGTTCTTC | CASSKLAGGSYNEQFF
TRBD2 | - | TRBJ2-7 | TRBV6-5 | TGTGCCAGCAGTTACTCTTCTAGCGGGACAACCTACGAGCAGTACTTC | CASSYSSSGTTYEQYF
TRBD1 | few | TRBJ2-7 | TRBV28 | TGTGCCAGCAGTTCCGGGACAGTAGATACTAAAACTTACGAGCAGTACTTC | CASSSGTVDTKTYEQYF
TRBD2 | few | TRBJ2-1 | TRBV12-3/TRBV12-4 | TGTGCCAGCAGTTTCCGGGCTAGCGGGAGGGATGAGCAGTTCTTC | CASSFRASGRDEQFF
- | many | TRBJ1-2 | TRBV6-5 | TGTGCCAGTCGGACACGAGCTAACTATGGCTACACCTTC | CASRTRANYGYTF
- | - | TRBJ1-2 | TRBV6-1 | TGTGCCAGCTCCCCCGCGGCTAACTATGGCTACACCTTC | CASSPAANYGYTF
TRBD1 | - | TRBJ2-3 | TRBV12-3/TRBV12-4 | TGTGCCAGCAGTTTAGGGGGACAGGCGGGAGATACGCAGTATTTT | CASSLGGQAGDTQYF
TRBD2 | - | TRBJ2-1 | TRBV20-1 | TGCAGTGCTAGAGATCGCCTAGCGGGAGCCAATGAGCAGTTCTTC | CSARDRLAGANEQFF